This paragraph reports one T cell receptor beta chain. This sample stems from a study of blood T cell repertoires in COVID-19. Turning to the study itself: The analysed material was cDNA or gDNA that came from T cells, B-cell-depleted T cells, or PBMCs.

Only in-frame clones appear in the TCRdb table, and some are missing; sequencing was by immunoSEQ multiplex PCR. In the table there are about 50,000 clones, about 82% of which are singletons. The germline CDR1 and CDR2 sequences are MNHEY and SMNVEV (reference sequence). The CDR3 contains 14 residues. V was shortened by 2 bases and J by 3 bases, with 8 bases between the two germline ends. Sequencing was carried out using peripheral blood. The receptor comes from a woman aged 55-70 years with acute or convalescent COVID-19. The rearrangement links TRBV27 to TRBJ1-5; D ambiguous. The CDR3 nucleotides read TGTGCCAGCAGTTTAATTTCCCTCAATCAGCCCCAGCATTTT. Encoded protein: CASSLISLNQPQHF.